Included here is one T cell receptor (beta chain) sequence, with context. Its antigen is not known. The entry originates in a study of OX40 agonist ivuxolimab in advanced cancers. For the study at large: Partial responses were achieved by three patients, one with hepatocellular carcinoma and two with cutaneous melanoma. General observations from the study: Expanded peripheral T-cell antigen specificity went undetermined. The study observed clonal expansion of CD4+ and CD8+ blood T cells by week 6 at 0.1 to 3.0 mg/kg.

Produced via immunoSEQ multiplex PCR; TCRdb's table is partial and in-frame only. The top ten clones hold about 0.89% of a sample with tens of thousands of clones, around nine tenths of them seen once. Germline values: CDR1 ENHRY, CDR2 SYGVKD. V gave up 8 bases and J gave up 6 bases, with 8 bases separating them. The CDR3 loop spans 12 amino acids. The chain couples TRBV10-3 to TRBJ1-6; D is uncertain. The sample consisted of CD4+ or CD8+ T cells sorted from blood, taken in a trial of the OX40 agonist ivuxolimab. The sequence derives from an adult with an advanced solid tumor such as melanoma, head and neck, liver or kidney cancer. The CDR3 protein is CAIGVSNSPLHF. The CDR3 bases are TGTGCCATCGGGGTTAGTAATTCACCCCTCCACTTT.